A single sample is the source of the 29 T cell receptor beta chains below, sequenced in a study of blood T cells in healthy people across ages (dated by TCRdb to the mid-2010s). The library was made by 5' RACE. Sequenced on an Illumina HiSeq 2500. A second 7 to 11 cycle PCR used a sample-barcoded 5' primer and a J-beta primer mix. TCRdb redid the processing of the public reads, applying fastp at Q25 and MiXCR, and retained in-frame beta chains. Each entry merges the rows of one CDR3 protein and shows their most common DNA and genes. A total of roughly 1.6 million distinct CDR3 sequences appear in this sample, about 32% of them only once. The ten largest clones take up about 11% of the sample. Sequences were obtained from blood. These receptors were collected from a woman aged 25 to 39 in good health.

This clonotype was seen a handful of times. The chain joins TRBV5-1 to TRBJ2-1; tentative D call: TRBD2 (6 bases). CDR3 length: 16 residues. Per germline, CDR1 SGHRS and CDR2 YFSETQ. Between the trimmed V and J ends, which lost 4 bases and 2 bases, there was a span of 16 bases. DNA of the CDR3: TGCGCCAGCAGCCCGAGACTAGTTTCGGCCTACAATGAGCAGTTCTTC. This encodes CASSPRLVSAYNEQFF.

The CDR3 loop is CASSLKGSNQPQHF. CDR3 in DNA: TGTGCCAGCAGTTTAAAGGGAAGCAATCAGCCCCAGCATTTT. This rearrangement joins TRBV28 to TRBJ1-5; no clear D. Trimming left V 2 bases short and J 1 base short, with 6 bases between. The CDR3 spans 14 residues. Looked up from germline, CDR1 is MDHEN and CDR2 is SYDVKM.

The chain uses TRBV27 and TRBJ2-7, with 14 bases fitting TRBD2. J lost 0 bases, V lost 4 bases, and 5 bases had no gene match. CDR1 is MNHEY and CDR2 is SMNVEV in the germline V gene (reference sequence). There are 17 residues in the CDR3. The CDR3 nucleotides are TGTGCCAGCAGTTCATGGACTAGCGGGAGGACCTCCTACGAGCAGTACTTC. This gives the protein CASSSWTSGRTSYEQYF.

The chain's CDR3 is CASSVQGRSRNEQFF. The CDR3 DNA sequence: TGTGCCAGCAGCGTACAGGGTAGATCTCGCAATGAGCAGTTCTTC. The chain employs TRBV27 and TRBJ2-1, with a weak D call TRBD1 (6 bases). V was cut by 6 bases and J by 6 bases, with 18 bases left in between. Germline V lookup: CDR1 MNHEY, CDR2 SMNVEV (reference sequence). The CDR3 runs to 15 residues.

This clonotype was detected many times. V is TRBV27 and J is TRBJ2-7; 8 bases fit TRBD1. CDR1 and CDR2 from the germline V gene are MNHEY and SMNVEV (reference sequence). This CDR3 is 16 amino acids long. V gave up 7 bases and J gave up 0 bases; unmatched junction bases: 11. The CDR3 bases are TGTGCCAGCATGAGGCAGGGGGCCATGAGCTCCTACGAGCAGTACTTC. This translates into CASMRQGAMSSYEQYF.

The chain uses TRBV20-1 and TRBJ2-3, with unresolved D. The CDR3 length is 13 residues. V was trimmed by 0 bases and J by 2 bases, leaving 6 bases between them. Germline-derived CDR1 and CDR2 are DFQATT and SNEGSKA (reference sequence). CDR3 protein: CSARDGPTDTQYF. The CDR3 DNA sequence: TGCAGTGCTAGAGATGGACCCACAGATACGCAGTATTTT.

V usage is TRBV20-1 and J usage is TRBJ1-5; D is perhaps TRBD1 (6 bases). V gave up 3 bases and J gave up 2 bases, with 17 bases separating them. This CDR3 has 16 residues. Germline V gene lookup returns CDR1 DFQATT and CDR2 SNEGSKA (reference sequence). The CDR3 bases are TGCAGTGCTAGTGGGCAGGGAAACAGGGGCAATCAGCCCCAGCATTTT. It specifies CSASGQGNRGNQPQHF.

This clonotype was observed a few times. The chain is built from TRBV27 and TRBJ2-4; tentative D call: TRBD1 (6 bases). The V gene lost 8 bases and the J gene lost 6 bases, with 17 bases spanning the gap. The CDR3 extends over 14 amino acids. Per the germline V gene, CDR1 is MNHEY and CDR2 is SMNVEV (reference sequence). The CDR3 DNA reads TGTGCCAGCTGGCCCACAGGGCTCGGAAACATTCAGTACTTC. The encoded protein is CASWPTGLGNIQYF.

The chain combines TRBV10-3 with TRBJ2-3; tentative D call: TRBD2 (5 bases). Trimming removed 3 bases from V and 0 bases from J, with 13 bases in between. This CDR3 has 16 amino acids. Looked up from germline, CDR1 is ENHRY and CDR2 is SYGVKD. The CDR3 DNA is TGTGCCATCAGTGATATCCAGACTACTAGCACAGATACGCAGTATTTT. It translates to CAISDIQTTSTDTQYF.

Concerning this clonotype itself: A read error may produce the germline difference seen at one junction end. The chain is built from TRBV7-9 and TRBJ2-2, with D perhaps matching TRBD2 (6 bases). The CDR3 is 17 amino acids. The germline V gene has CDR1 SEHNR and CDR2 FQNEAQ (reference sequence). CDR3 residues: CASSRLRDFGNTGERFF. The CDR3, as DNA: TGTGCCAGCAGCAGACTCAGGGACTTTGGTAACACCGGGGAGCGGTTTTTT.

The V call is TRBV11-2, the J call TRBJ2-5; TRBD2 is a possible D gene (6 bases). The CDR3 runs 15 residues. Trimming removed 4 bases at V and 11 bases at J, with 23 bases between. The germline CDR1 and CDR2 sequences are SGHAT and FQNNGV. CDR3 in DNA: TGTGCCAGCAGCTCCCACCCCGGGAGCTCCTACGGGCAGTACTTC. It yields the protein CASSSHPGSSYGQYF.

In nucleotides, the CDR3 is TGTGCCAGCTCACCAGGACAGGGGCGGACCTTGGGCGGCACTGAAGCTTTCTTT. Translating gives CASSPGQGRTLGGTEAFF. The J gene is TRBJ1-1, the V gene TRBV18; 9 positions agree with TRBD1. After removal of 2 bases from V and 4 bases from J, the junction contained 14 bases not matched to a gene. From germline, CDR1 is KGHSH and CDR2 LQKENI. This CDR3 region has 18 residues.

The chain has TRBV9 and TRBJ2-1, with D perhaps matching TRBD1 (6 bases). Germline CDR1 reads SGDLS; CDR2 reads YYNGEE. This CDR3 spans 15 amino acids. V was pared by 0 bases and J by 5 bases, with 12 bases between. This CDR3 is CASSVEGDHHNEQFF. Here the CDR3 DNA reads TGTGCCAGCAGCGTAGAGGGGGACCACCACAATGAGCAGTTCTTC.

This sequence joins TRBV15 and TRBJ2-7; D call uncertain. Looked up from germline, CDR1 is LNHNV and CDR2 is YYDKDF (reference sequence). Trimming removed 0 bases from V and 0 bases from J, with 3 bases in between. The CDR3 has 13 residues. The CDR3 DNA sequence: TGTGCCACCAGCAGAGAGGCCTCCTACGAGCAGTACTTC. This sequence encodes CATSREASYEQYF.

V gene TRBV11-2 combines with J gene TRBJ2-1; 13 positions match TRBD2. With 0 bases clipped from V and 9 bases from J, the junction kept 8 bases outside the gene matches. Germline V gives CDR1 SGHAT, CDR2 FQNNGV. CDR3 length: 17 residues. The CDR3 region is CASSLDGVLAGGVEQFF. The CDR3 DNA reads as TGTGCCAGCAGCTTAGATGGGGTACTAGCGGGGGGGGTTGAGCAGTTCTTC.

The chain joins TRBV7-9 to TRBJ2-7; 12 bases map to TRBD2. This CDR3 region has 15 residues. Germline V gene sequence: CDR1 SEHNR, CDR2 FQNEAQ (reference sequence). The trim removed 4 bases at V and 3 bases at J, leaving 4 bases unmatched. CDR3 DNA: TGTGCCAGCAGCTCCGGGACTAGCGGGCACTACGAGCAGTACTTC. The encoded protein is CASSSGTSGHYEQYF.

To note about this clonotype: A read error may explain this, as a much larger clone is one base away. J is TRBJ2-3 and V is TRBV29-1; D remains unclear. V was shortened by 4 bases and J by 5 bases, with 16 bases between the two germline ends. This CDR3 region has 14 residues. The germline CDR1 and CDR2 sequences are SQVTM and ANQGSEA. The CDR3 here is CSVGRLQVGDTQYF. For the CDR3, the DNA is TGCAGCGTTGGAAGGTTGCAGGTCGGAGATACGCAGTATTTT.

The rearrangement uses TRBV20-1 and TRBJ2-2, with TRBD1 as a possible D gene (5 bases). Trimming took 3 bases from V and 4 from J, leaving 12 bases between them. CDR1 and CDR2 from the germline V gene are DFQATT and SNEGSKA (reference sequence). The CDR3 contains 14 residues. The DNA of the CDR3 is TGCAGTGCTAGCAGGGCTCTGGGCACCGGGGAGCTGTTTTTT. Encoded protein: CSASRALGTGELFF.

This clonotype occurred a few times. The chain employs TRBV27 and TRBJ2-7, with TRBD2 matching 7 bases. The germline V gene has CDR1 MNHEY and CDR2 SMNVEV (reference sequence). The CDR3 sequence is 15 residues long. Trimming took 0 bases from V and 4 from J; bases not matched to a gene: 6. The DNA for the CDR3 is TGTGCCAGCAGTTTATCTCCCGGGGGAGGGTACGAGCAGTACTTC. Translating it yields CASSLSPGGGYEQYF.

Here the CDR3 reads CASSIPPSPSYEQYF. CDR3 coding DNA: TGTGCCAGCAGCATCCCACCTAGCCCCTCCTACGAGCAGTACTTC. The chain combines TRBV21-1 with TRBJ2-7; no DNA check was done on the table's D call, TRBD2. TRBV21-1 is a known pseudogene. The CDR3 totals 15 residues.

This clonotype was recorded at least ten times. V usage is TRBV29-1 and J usage is TRBJ2-7; D is possibly TRBD1 (6 bases). The CDR3 loop spans 14 amino acids. Trimming pared 4 bases from V and 3 bases from J, leaving 16 bases between. Germline CDR1 SQVTM, CDR2 ANQGSEA. The chain's CDR3 is CSVGGGGRNYEQYF. DNA for the CDR3: TGCAGCGTTGGTGGTGGGGGCAGGAACTACGAGCAGTACTTC.

Remarks on this clonotype: Just one base apart from a much larger clone, this may be a read error. The V call is TRBV20-1, the J call TRBJ2-5; 7 bases line up with TRBD2. The junction had 16 bases not matched to a gene; V was cut back by 4 bases and J by 11 bases. From germline, CDR1 is DFQATT and CDR2 SNEGSKA (reference sequence). The CDR3 spans 14 residues. CDR3 DNA sequence: TGCAGTGCTAACCCCGGGACTACCCTCTACGGGCAGTACTTC. This gives the protein CSANPGTTLYGQYF.

In this sample, this clonotype turned up a few times. This chain joins TRBV6-6 and TRBJ2-1; tentatively, D is TRBD2 (6 bases). The CDR3 has 14 residues. Germline loops: CDR1 MNHNY, CDR2 SVGAGI (reference sequence). V dropped 2 bases and J dropped 5 bases, with 10 bases sitting between them. The CDR3 reads CASSYPGLNNEQFF. The CDR3 DNA reads TGTGCCAGCAGTTACCCCGGACTAAACAATGAGCAGTTCTTC.

With respect to this clonotype: Just one base apart from a much larger clone, this may be a read error. The chain combines TRBV27 with TRBJ2-4; D ambiguous. V was pared by 7 bases and J by 13 bases, with 20 bases between. The CDR3 loop spans 13 amino acids. CDR1 MNHEY and CDR2 SMNVEV come from the germline V gene (reference sequence). The CDR3 nucleotides read TGTGCCAGCACGGGCAGCCGAACCTACAAGCAGTACTTC. It is translated as CASTGSRTYKQYF.

CDR3 loop: CSAKDPGTGSYNEQFF. The CDR3 DNA reads as TGCAGTGCTAAAGATCCGGGGACGGGCTCCTACAATGAGCAGTTCTTC. The rearrangement joins TRBV20-1 to TRBJ2-1; D may match TRBD1 or TRBD2 (5 bases each). The V gene's germline CDR1 is DFQATT and CDR2 SNEGSKA (reference sequence). The CDR3 loop spans 16 amino acids. V was shortened by 4 bases and J by 0 bases, with 16 bases between the two germline ends.

This rearrangement joins TRBV5-5 to TRBJ1-1, with no clear D. The V end was cut by 0 bases, the J end by 1 base, with 7 bases between. Looked up from germline, CDR1 is SGHKS and CDR2 is YYEKEE (reference sequence). The CDR3 is 14 residues long. This chain's CDR3 is CASSLEPPNTEAFF. In nucleotides, the CDR3 is TGTGCCAGCAGCTTGGAGCCGCCGAACACTGAAGCTTTCTTT.

The chain uses TRBV12-3 or TRBV12-4 and TRBJ2-1, with TRBD2 identical over 8 bases. V lost 0 bases and J lost 7; bases outside the gene matches: 8. The CDR3 is 16 residues long. This chain's CDR3 is CASSLAHGGGPNEQFF. The CDR3 DNA sequence: TGTGCCAGCAGTTTAGCCCACGGGGGGGGGCCTAATGAGCAGTTCTTC.

Of note for this clonotype: A single base separates this from a much larger clone, so it may be a read error. The chain couples TRBV7-2 to TRBJ2-3; tentative D call: TRBD1 (5 bases). The germline V gene encodes CDR1 SGHTA and CDR2 FQGNSA. Deletions cut 0 bases from V and 4 bases from J, with 11 bases between. The CDR3 contains 15 residues. CDR3 residues: CASSLATGRADTQYF. The CDR3 DNA is TGTGCCAGCAGCTTAGCAACAGGCCGCGCAGATACGCAGTATTTT.

The V call is TRBV6-1, the J call TRBJ2-3, with D uncertain. Per the germline V gene, CDR1 is MNHNS and CDR2 is SASEGT. The CDR3 spans 13 residues. V dropped 6 bases and J dropped 5 bases, with 12 bases sitting between them. CDR3 residues: CASRAGVGDTQYF. For the CDR3, the DNA is TGTGCCAGCAGAGCAGGAGTTGGAGATACGCAGTATTTT.